This TCR beta chain was profiled in a study of blood T cell repertoires in COVID-19. Study details: Samples of COVID-19 (acute and convalescent) were obtained from the United States, Italy and Spain.

The method was immunoSEQ multiplex PCR; TCRdb's version includes in-frame clones alone and lacks a portion of them. The sample lists 180,000 or so clones, 65% to 85% occurring once. CDR1 and CDR2 (germline): SGHNT, YENEEA. The length of the CDR3 is 15 residues. Trimming pared 3 bases from V and 0 bases from J, leaving 11 bases between. This clone has just a few counts. The clonotype originates from a woman aged 40 to 50 with COVID-19, enrolled during active disease. The rearrangement joins TRBV11-3 to TRBJ1-1; tentative D call: TRBD1 (5 bases). Sequencing was done on a sample of peripheral blood. The CDR3 nucleotides read TGTGCCAGCAGCTTGGGGGGGACCTTGAACACTGAAGCTTTCTTT. Its translation is CASSLGGTLNTEAFF.